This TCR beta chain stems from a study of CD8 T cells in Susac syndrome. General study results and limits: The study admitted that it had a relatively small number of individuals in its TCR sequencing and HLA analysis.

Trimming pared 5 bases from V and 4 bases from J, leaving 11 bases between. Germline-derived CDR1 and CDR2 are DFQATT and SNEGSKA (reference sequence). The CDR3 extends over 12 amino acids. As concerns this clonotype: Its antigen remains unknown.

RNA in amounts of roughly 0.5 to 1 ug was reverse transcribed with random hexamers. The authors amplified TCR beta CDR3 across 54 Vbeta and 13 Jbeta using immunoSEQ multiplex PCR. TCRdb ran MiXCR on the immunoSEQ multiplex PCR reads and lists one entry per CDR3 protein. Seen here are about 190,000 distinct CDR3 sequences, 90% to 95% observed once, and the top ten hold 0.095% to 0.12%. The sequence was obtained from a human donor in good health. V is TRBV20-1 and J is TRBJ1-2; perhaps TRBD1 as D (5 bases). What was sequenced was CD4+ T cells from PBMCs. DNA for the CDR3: TGCAGTGCTTCCGGGACCGTCTATGGCTACACCTTC. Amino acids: CSASGTVYGYTF.